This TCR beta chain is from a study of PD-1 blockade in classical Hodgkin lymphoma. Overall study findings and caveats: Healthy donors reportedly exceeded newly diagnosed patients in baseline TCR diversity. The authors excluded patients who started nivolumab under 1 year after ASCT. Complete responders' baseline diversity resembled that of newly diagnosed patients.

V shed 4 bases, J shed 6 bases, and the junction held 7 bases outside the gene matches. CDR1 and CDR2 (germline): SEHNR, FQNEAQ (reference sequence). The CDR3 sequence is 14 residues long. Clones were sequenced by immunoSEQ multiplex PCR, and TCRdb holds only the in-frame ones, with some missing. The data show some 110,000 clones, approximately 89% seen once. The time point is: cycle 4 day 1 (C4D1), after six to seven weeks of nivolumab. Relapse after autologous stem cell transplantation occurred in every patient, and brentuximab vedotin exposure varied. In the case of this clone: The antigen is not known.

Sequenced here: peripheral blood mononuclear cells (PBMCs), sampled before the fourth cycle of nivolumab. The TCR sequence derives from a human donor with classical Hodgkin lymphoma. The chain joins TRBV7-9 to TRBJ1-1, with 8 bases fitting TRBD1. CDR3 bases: TGTGCCAGCAGCTCCCGGACAGGGCTTCCTGAAGCTTTCTTT. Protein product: CASSSRTGLPEAFF.